This record looks at one T cell receptor (beta chain) sequence and its context. The antigen remains unidentified. These data belong to a study of identical twins. It was template switching that added a universal primer site, and there were unique molecular identifiers on the cDNA. Each CDR3 protein gets one entry after TCRdb re-called the 5' RACE reads with MiXCR. This sample has 200,000 to 250,000 distinct CDR3 sequences; approximately 7% occur once, and the top ten carry 3% to 4%. Overall study results and limits: Memory repertoires lacked the insertion deficit that abundant cord blood beta clonotypes showed. Conclusions were drawn cross-sectionally by statistical analysis, without following the same donors.

V was pared by 5 bases and J by 6 bases, with 9 bases between. Germline V gene lookup returns CDR1 SQVTM and CDR2 ANQGSEA. The CDR3 covers 11 residues. These data are also associated with another study on yellow fever vaccine responses in identical twins.

The V call is TRBV29-1, the J call TRBJ2-3; D uncertain. Sequences were obtained from memory (CD45RO+) T cells sorted from blood. The sequence came from a woman aged 18-30 years in good health. The CDR3 region is CSVYSSDTQYF. CDR3 DNA: TGCAGCGTTTATTCGAGCGATACGCAGTATTTT.